This record concerns one T cell receptor (beta chain) sequence. The antigen is not known. TCRdb called the reads again in MiXCR, with one record for every CDR3 protein. The profile shows 500,000 to 600,000 distinct CDR3 sequences, more than 15% of them singletons. The sample is drawn from a study of T cell repertoires in cytomegalovirus infection. About the study: Matching HLA type and CMV infection were both indicated by public TCR beta signatures. The study, taken as a whole, reports: Predominance within the ex vivo response was attributable to HLA-C-restricted CMV-specific TCR beta clonotypes. Carriers of CMV plus the relevant HLA were identified by cumulative public TCR beta family frequency.

Deletions cut 0 bases from V and 9 bases from J, with 15 bases between. The CDR3 consists of 15 residues. Per germline, CDR1 MGHRA and CDR2 YSYEKL. The receptor's source is a human donor in good health (CMV status not recorded). Some clones in this sample may be carry-over from other donors' samples. Input material: CD8+ T cells from PBMCs. The chain recombines TRBV4-1 with TRBJ2-1; a possible D gene is TRBD2 (6 bases). Here the CDR3 reads CASSQEPGLGSEQFF. The CDR3 bases are TGCGCCAGCAGCCAAGAACCGGGACTGGGTAGTGAGCAGTTCTTC.